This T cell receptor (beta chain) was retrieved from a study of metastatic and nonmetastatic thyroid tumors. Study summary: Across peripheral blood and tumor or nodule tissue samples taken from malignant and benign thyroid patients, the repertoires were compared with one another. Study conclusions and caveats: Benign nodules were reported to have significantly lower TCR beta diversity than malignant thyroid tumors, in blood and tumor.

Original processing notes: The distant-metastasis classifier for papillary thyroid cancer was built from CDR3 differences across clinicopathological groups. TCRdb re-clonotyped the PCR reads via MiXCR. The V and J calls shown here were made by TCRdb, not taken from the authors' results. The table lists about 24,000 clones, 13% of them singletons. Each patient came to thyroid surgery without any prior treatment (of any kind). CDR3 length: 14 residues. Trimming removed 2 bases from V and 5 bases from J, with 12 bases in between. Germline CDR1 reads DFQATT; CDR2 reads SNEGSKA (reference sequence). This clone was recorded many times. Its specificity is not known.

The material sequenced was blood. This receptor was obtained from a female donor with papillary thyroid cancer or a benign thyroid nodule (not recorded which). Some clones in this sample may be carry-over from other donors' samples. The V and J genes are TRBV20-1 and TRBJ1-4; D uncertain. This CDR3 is CSARSPGANEKLFF. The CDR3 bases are TGCAGTGCTAGATCTCCGGGTGCCAATGAAAAACTGTTTTTT.